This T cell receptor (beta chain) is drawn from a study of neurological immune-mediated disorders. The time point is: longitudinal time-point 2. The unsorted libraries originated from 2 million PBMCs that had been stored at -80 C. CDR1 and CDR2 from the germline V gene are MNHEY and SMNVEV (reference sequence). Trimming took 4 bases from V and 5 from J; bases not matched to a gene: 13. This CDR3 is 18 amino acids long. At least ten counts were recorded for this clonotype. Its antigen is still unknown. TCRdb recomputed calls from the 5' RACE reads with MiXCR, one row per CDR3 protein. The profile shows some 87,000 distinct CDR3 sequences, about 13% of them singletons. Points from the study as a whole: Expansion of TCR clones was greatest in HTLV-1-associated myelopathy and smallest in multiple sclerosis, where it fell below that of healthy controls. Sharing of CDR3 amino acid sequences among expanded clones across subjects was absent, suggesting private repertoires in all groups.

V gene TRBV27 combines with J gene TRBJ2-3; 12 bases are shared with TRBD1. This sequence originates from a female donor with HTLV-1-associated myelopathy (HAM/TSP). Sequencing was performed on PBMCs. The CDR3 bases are TGTGCCAGCAGTTCCCCAATCCGGGACAGGGGGCGAAGAGATACGCAGTATTTT. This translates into CASSSPIRDRGRRDTQYF.